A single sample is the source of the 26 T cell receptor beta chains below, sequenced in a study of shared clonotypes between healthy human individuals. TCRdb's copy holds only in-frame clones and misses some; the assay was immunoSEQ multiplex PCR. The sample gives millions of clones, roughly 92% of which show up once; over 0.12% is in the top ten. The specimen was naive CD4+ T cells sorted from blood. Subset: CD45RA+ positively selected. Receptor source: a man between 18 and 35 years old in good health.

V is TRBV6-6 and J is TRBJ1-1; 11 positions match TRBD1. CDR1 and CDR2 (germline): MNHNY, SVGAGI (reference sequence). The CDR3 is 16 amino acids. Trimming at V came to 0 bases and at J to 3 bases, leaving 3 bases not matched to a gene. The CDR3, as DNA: TGTGCCAGCAGTTACTCGGACAGGGGGCGGGACACTGAAGCTTTCTTT. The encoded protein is CASSYSDRGRDTEAFF.

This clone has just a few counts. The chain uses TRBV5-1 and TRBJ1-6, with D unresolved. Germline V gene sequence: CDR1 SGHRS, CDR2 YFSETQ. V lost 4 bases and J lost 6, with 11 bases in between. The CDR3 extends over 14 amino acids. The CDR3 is CASSPVGGNSPLHF. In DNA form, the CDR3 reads TGCGCCAGCAGCCCGGTCGGAGGTAATTCACCCCTCCACTTT. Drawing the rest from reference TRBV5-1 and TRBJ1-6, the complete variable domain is KAGVTQTPRYLIKTRGQQVTLSCSPISGHRSVSWYQQTPGQGLQFLFEYFSETQRNKGNFPGRFSGRQFSNSRSEMNVSTLELGDSALYLCASSPVGGNSPLHFGNGTRLTVT.

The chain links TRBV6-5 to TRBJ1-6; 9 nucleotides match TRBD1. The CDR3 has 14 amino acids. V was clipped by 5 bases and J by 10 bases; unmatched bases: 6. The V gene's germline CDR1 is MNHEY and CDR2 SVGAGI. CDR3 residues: CASSRDRVESPLHF. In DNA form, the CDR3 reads TGTGCCAGCAGTAGGGACAGGGTAGAGTCACCCCTCCACTTT.

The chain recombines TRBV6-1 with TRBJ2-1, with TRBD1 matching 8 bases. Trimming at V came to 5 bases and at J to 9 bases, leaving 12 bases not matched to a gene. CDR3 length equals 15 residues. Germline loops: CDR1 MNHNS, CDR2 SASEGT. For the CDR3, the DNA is TGTGCCAGCAGTACTGGGACAGGTAGTGGGGGTGAGCAGTTCTTC. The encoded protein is CASSTGTGSGGEQFF.

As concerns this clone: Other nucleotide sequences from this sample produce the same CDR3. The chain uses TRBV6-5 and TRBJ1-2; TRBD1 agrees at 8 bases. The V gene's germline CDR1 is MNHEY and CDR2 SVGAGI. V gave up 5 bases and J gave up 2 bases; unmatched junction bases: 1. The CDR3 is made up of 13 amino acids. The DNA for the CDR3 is TGTGCCAGCAGTCGACAGGGGAACTATGGCTACACCTTC. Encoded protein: CASSRQGNYGYTF.

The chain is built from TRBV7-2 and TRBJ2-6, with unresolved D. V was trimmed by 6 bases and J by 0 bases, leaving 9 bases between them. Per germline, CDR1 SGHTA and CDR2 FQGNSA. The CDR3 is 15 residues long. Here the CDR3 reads CASRPTDSGANVLTF. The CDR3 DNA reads TGTGCCAGCAGACCGACCGACTCTGGGGCCAACGTCCTGACTTTC. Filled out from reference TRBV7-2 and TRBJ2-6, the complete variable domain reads GAGVSQSPSNKVTEKGKDVELRCDPISGHTALYWYRQSLGQGLEFLIYFQGNSAPDKSGLPSDRFSAERTGGSVSTLTIQRTQQEDSAVYLCASRPTDSGANVLTFGAGSRLTVL.

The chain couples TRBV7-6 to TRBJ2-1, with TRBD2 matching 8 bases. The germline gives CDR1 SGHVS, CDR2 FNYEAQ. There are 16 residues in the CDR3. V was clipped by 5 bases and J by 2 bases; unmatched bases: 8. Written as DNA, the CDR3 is TGTGCCAGCAGCGTCATAGCGGGGCCGACCTACAATGAGCAGTTCTTC. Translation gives CASSVIAGPTYNEQFF. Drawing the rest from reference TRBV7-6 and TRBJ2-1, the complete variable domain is GAGVSQSPRYKVTKRGQDVALRCDPISGHVSLYWYRQALGQGPEFLTYFNYEAQQDKSGLPNDRFSAERPEGSISTLTIQRTEQRDSAMYRCASSVIAGPTYNEQFFGPGTRLTVL.

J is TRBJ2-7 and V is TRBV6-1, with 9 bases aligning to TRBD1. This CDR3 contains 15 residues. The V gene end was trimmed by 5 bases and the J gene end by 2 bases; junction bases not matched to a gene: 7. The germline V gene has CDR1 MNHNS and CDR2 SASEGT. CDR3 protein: CASSPIRDRAYEQYF. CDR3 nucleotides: TGTGCCAGCAGTCCGATCCGGGACAGGGCCTACGAGCAGTACTTC.

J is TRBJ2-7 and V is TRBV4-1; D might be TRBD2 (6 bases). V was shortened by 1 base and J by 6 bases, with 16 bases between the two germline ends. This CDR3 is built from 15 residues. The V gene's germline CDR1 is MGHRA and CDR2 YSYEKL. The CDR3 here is CASSQGSSVYGEQYF. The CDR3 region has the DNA TGCGCCAGCAGCCAAGGTTCTAGCGTCTACGGCGAGCAGTACTTC.

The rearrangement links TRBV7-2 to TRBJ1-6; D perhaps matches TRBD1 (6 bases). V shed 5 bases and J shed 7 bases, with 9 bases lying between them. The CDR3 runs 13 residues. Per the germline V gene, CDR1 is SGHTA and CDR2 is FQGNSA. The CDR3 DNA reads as TGTGCCAGCAGCAAGGGACAAAATTCACCCCTCCACTTT. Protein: CASSKGQNSPLHF.

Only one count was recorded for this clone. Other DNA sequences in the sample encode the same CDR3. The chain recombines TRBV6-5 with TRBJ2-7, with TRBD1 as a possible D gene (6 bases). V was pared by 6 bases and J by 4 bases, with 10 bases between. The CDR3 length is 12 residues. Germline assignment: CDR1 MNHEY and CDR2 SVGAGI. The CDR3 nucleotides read TGTGCCAGCAGCCCACAGGGTTACGAGCAGTACTTC. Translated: CASSPQGYEQYF.

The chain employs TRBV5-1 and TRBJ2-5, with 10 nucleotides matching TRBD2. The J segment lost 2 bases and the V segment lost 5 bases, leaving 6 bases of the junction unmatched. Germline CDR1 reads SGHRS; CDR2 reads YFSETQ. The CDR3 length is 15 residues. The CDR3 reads CASRSNSGRQETQYF. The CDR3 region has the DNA TGCGCCAGCAGGTCCAATAGCGGGAGGCAAGAGACCCAGTACTTC.

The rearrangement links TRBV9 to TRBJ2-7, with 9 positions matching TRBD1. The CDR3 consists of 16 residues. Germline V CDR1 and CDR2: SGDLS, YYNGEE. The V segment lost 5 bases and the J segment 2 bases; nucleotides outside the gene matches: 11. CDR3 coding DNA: TGTGCCAGCAGTACCCGGACAGGGGCTTTGGCCTACGAGCAGTACTTC. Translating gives CASSTRTGALAYEQYF. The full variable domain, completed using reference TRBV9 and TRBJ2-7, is DSGVTQTPKHLITATGQRVTLRCSPRSGDLSVYWYQQSLDQGLQFLIQYYNGEERAKGNILERFSAQQFPDLHSELNLSSLELGDSALYFCASSTRTGALAYEQYFGPGTRLTVT.

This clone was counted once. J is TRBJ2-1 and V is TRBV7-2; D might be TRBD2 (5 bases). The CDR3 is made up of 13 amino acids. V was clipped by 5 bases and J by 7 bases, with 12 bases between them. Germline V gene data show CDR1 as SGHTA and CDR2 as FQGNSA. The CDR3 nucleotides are TGTGCCAGCAGCCTGCGGGCCGGGAATGAGCAGTTCTTC. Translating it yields CASSLRAGNEQFF.

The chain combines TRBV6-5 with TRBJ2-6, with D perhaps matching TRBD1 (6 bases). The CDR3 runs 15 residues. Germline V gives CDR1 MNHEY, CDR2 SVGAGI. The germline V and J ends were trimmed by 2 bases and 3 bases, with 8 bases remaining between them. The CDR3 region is CASSYGGNGANVLTF. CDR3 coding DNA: TGTGCCAGCAGTTACGGGGGCAATGGGGCCAACGTCCTGACTTTC.

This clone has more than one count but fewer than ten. CDR3 sequence reads: CSASPGGDAFF. CDR3 DNA: TGCAGTGCTAGCCCCGGGGGTGACGCTTTCTTT. V gene TRBV20-1 combines with J gene TRBJ1-1; D might be TRBD1 (5 bases). CDR1 DFQATT and CDR2 SNEGSKA come from the germline V gene (reference sequence). With 3 bases removed from V and 11 bases from J, the gap between germline ends came to 13 bases. The CDR3 totals 11 residues.

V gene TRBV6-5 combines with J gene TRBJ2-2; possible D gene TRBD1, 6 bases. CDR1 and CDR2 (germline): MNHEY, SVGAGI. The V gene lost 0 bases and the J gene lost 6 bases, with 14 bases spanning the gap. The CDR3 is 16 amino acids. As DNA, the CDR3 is TGTGCCAGCAGTTACTCATCCCAGGGGTTGGCCGGGGAGCTGTTTTTT. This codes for CASSYSSQGLAGELFF.

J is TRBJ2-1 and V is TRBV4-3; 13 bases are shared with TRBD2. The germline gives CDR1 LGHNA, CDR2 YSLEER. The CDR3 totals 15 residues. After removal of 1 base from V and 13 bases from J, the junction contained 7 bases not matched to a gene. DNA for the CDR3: TGCGCCAGCAGCCAAGTTGGGACTAGCGGGGAGAGTCAGTTCTTC. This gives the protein CASSQVGTSGESQFF.

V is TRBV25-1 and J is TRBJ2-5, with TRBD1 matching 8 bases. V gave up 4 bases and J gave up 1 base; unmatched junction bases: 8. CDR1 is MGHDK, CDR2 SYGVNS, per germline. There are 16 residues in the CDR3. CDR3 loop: CASSAPIGQGQETQYF. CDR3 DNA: TGTGCCAGCAGTGCTCCCATCGGACAGGGCCAAGAGACCCAGTACTTC.

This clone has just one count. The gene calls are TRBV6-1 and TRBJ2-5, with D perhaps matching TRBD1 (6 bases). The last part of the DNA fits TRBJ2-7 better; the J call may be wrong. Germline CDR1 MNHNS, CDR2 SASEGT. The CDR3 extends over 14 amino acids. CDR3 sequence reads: CASSGGGLPYEQYF. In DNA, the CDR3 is TGTGCCAGCAGTGGAGGGGGTCTTCCCTACGAGCAGTACTTC.

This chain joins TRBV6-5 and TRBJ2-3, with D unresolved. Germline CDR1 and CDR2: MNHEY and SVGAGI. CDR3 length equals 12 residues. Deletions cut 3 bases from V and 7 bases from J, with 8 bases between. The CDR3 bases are TGTGCCAGCAGTTATGGGCCAAATACGCAGTATTTT. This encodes CASSYGPNTQYF.

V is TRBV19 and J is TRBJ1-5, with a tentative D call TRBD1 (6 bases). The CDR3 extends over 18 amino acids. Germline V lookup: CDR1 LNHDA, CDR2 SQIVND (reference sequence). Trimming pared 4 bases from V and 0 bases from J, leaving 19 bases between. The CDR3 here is CASSTYSGTSGSNQPQHF. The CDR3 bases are TGTGCCAGTAGTACCTACTCCGGGACATCGGGTAGCAATCAGCCCCAGCATTTT.

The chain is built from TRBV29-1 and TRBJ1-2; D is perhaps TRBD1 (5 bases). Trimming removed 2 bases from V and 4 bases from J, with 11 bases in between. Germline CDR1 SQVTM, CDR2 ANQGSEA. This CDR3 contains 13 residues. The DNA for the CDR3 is TGCAGCGTTGAATACGGGGACCCCTATGGCTACACCTTC. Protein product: CSVEYGDPYGYTF.

The CDR3 bases are TGTGCCAGCAGCCGAGGGATTGGGGAAAAACTGTTTTTT. Amino acid sequence: CASSRGIGEKLFF. The chain combines TRBV11-2 with TRBJ1-4; D remains unclear. V was shortened by 5 bases and J by 8 bases, with 12 bases between the two germline ends. From germline, CDR1 is SGHAT and CDR2 FQNNGV. CDR3 size: 13 residues.

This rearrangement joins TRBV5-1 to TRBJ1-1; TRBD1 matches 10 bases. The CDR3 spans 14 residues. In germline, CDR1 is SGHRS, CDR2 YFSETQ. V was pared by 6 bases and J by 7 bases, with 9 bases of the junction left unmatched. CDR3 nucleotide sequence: TGCGCCAGCACCACCAGGACAGGGGGTGATGAAGCTTTCTTT. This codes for CASTTRTGGDEAFF. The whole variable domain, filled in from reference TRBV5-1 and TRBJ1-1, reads KAGVTQTPRYLIKTRGQQVTLSCSPISGHRSVSWYQQTPGQGLQFLFEYFSETQRNKGNFPGRFSGRQFSNSRSEMNVSTLELGDSALYLCASTTRTGGDEAFFGQGTRLTVV.

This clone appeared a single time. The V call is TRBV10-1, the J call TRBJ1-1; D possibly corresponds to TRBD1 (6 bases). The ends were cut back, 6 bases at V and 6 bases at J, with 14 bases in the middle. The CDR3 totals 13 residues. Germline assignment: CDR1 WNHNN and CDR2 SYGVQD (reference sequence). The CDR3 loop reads CASRDRPNSEAFF. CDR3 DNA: TGCGCCAGCAGGGACAGACCAAATTCTGAAGCTTTCTTT.